Listed below are T cell receptor beta chains from one sample, sequenced in a study of T cells after yellow fever vaccination. TCRdb ran MiXCR on the 5' RACE reads and lists one entry per CDR3 protein. The sample yields some 560,000 distinct CDR3 sequences, around 17% seen once. The material was PBMCs, obtained around 5 days after the first yellow fever vaccination. Source of these receptors: a young man who received the YFV17D yellow fever vaccine. CDR3s include the opening cysteine and the closing phenylalanine or tryptophan. The D gene is left open where the match is weak. The listing skips clone size in some rows; elsewhere it reads once, few, many or a size class.

clone_size j_call d_call v_call cdr3_nt cdr3_aa
. TRBJ2-7 TRBD2 TRBV7-2 TGTGCCAGCAGTTCTAGCGGGGGGGTAGGCGAGCAGTACTTC CASSSSGGVGEQYF
many TRBJ2-1 TRBD1 TRBV5-6 TGTGCCAGCAGCTTGGAGACAGGGGCCTACAATGAGCAGTTCTTC CASSLETGAYNEQFF
. TRBJ2-5 . TRBV12-3/TRBV12-4 TGTGCCAGCAGTTTAGAAGCTCTCTTAGGGACCCAGTACTTC CASSLEALLGTQYF
many TRBJ2-1 . TRBV6-5 TGTGCCAGCAGTTTCGGACAGATAAACTACAATGAGCAGTTCTTC CASSFGQINYNEQFF
many TRBJ2-5 TRBD1 TRBV29-1 TGCAGCGGGAACAGGGGGCGCAGAGAGACCCAGTACTTC CSGNRGRRETQYF
. TRBJ2-2 TRBD1 TRBV12-3/TRBV12-4 TGTGCCAGCAGTCCACCCGGGACAGGGGGCGTCGGGGAGCTGTTTTTT CASSPPGTGGVGELFF
. TRBJ2-1 . TRBV10-2 TGCGCCAGCAGGGGGCCGGCTGAGCAGTTCTTC CASRGPAEQFF
. TRBJ2-2 TRBD2 TRBV5-4 TGTGCCAGCAGCTCCCGGGCCATGTCTAGCGGGGGGAACACCGGGGAGCTGTTTTTT CASSSRAMSSGGNTGELFF
many TRBJ1-6 TRBD1 TRBV5-1 TGCGCCAGCAGCTTGCAGGGGGCCTCAATTTCACCCCTCCACTTT CASSLQGASISPLHF
few TRBJ2-1 . TRBV20-1 TGCAGTGCTAGAGAGTTTGGGGGTTACAATGAGCAGTTCTTC CSAREFGGYNEQFF
few TRBJ1-1 TRBD1 TRBV12-3/TRBV12-4 TGTGCCAGCAGCATACAGGGGCGAGTTGGAGCTTTCTTT CASSIQGRVGAFF
. TRBJ2-1 TRBD2 TRBV2 TGTGCCTTCAGTCCCACGGGACTAGCGGGGGGGTACTACAATGAGCAGTTCTTC CAFSPTGLAGGYYNEQFF
. TRBJ2-1 . TRBV20-1 TGCAGTGCGCAAGGGAGCTCCTACAATGAGCAGTTCTTC CSAQGSSYNEQFF
few TRBJ2-1 . TRBV18 TGTGCCAGCTCACCACAAGCGGGCGCCACAAATGAGCAGTTCTTC CASSPQAGATNEQFF
. TRBJ1-1 TRBD1 TRBV6-5 TGTGCCAGCAGTTACTCCGGGACAGATAACACTGAAGCTTTCTTT CASSYSGTDNTEAFF
few TRBJ2-7 . TRBV27 TGTGCCAGCAGTTTAAGGCAGCAAGCCTACGAGCAGTACTTC CASSLRQQAYEQYF